The T cell receptor beta chain under discussion was sequenced for a study of neoadjuvant nivolumab and ipilimumab in lung cancer. On the study more broadly: The combination arm added day-1 ipilimumab 1 mg/kg to nivolumab 3 mg/kg on days 1, 15, 29. Study results and caveats: A small number of samples were TCR sequenced. Only two of four nivolumab-treated tumors gained richness and clonality by surgery.

TCRdb's copy holds only in-frame clones and misses some; the assay was immunoSEQ multiplex PCR. The sample lists tens of thousands of clones, less than 85% occurring once. Germline assignment: CDR1 SEHNR and CDR2 FQNEAQ (reference sequence). V was clipped by 4 bases and J by 7 bases, with 21 bases between them. This CDR3 contains 16 residues. As concerns this clone: Its specificity is not known.

Sample: peripheral blood, taken before neoadjuvant nivolumab, alone or with ipilimumab. The TCR comes from an adult with non-small cell lung cancer. The chain is built from TRBV7-9 and TRBJ2-3, with D uncertain. CDR3: CASSSLLRAHLNTQYF. DNA for the CDR3: TGTGCCAGCAGCTCCCTCCTCCGGGCCCATCTAAATACGCAGTATTTT.